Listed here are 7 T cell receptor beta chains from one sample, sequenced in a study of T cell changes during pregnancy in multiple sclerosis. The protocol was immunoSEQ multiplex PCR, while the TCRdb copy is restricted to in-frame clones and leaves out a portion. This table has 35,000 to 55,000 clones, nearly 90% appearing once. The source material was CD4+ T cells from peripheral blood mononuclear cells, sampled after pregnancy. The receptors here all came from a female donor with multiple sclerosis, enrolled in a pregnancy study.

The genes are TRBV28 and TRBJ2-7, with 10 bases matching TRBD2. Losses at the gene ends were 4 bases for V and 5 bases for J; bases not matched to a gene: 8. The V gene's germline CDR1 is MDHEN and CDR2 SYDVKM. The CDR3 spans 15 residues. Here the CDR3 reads CASSSLGLAGDEQYF. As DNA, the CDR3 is TGTGCCAGCAGTTCCTTGGGGCTAGCGGGGGACGAGCAGTACTTC.

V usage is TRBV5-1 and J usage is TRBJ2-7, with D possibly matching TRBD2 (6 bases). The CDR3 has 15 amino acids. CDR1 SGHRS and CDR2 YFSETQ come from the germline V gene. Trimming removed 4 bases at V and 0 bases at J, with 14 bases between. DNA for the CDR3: TGCGCCAGCAGCATGAAAGGGAGGACCTCCTACGAGCAGTACTTC. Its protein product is CASSMKGRTSYEQYF.

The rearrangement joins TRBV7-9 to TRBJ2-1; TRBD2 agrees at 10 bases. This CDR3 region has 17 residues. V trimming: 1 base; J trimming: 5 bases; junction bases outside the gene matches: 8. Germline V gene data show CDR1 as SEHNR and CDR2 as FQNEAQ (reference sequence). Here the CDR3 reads CASSLGLLAGLDNEQFF. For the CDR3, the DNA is TGTGCCAGCAGCTTAGGTTTACTAGCGGGATTAGACAATGAGCAGTTCTTC.

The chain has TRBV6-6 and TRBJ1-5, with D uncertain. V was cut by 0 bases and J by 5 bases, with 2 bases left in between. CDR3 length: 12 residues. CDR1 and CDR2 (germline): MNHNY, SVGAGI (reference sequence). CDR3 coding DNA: TGTGCCAGCAGTTACTCCGATCAGCCCCAGCATTTT. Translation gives CASSYSDQPQHF.

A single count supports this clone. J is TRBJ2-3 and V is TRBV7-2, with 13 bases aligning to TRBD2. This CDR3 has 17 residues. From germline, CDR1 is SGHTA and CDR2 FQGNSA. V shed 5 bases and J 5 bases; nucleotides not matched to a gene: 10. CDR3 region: CASSPPGLAGVVDTQYF. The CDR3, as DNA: TGTGCCAGCAGCCCCCCCGGACTAGCGGGAGTTGTAGATACGCAGTATTTT.

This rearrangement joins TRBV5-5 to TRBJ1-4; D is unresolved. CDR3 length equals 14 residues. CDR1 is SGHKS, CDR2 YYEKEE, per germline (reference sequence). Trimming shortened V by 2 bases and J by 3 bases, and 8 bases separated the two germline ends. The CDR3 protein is CASSLDLANEKLFF. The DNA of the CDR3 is TGTGCCAGCAGCTTAGATCTAGCTAATGAAAAACTGTTTTTT.

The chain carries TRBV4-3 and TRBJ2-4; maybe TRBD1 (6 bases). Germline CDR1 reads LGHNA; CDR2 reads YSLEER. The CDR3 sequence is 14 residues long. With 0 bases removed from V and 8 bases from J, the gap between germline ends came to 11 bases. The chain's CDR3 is CASSQDRGGHIQYF. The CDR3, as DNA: TGCGCCAGCAGCCAAGATAGAGGGGGTCACATTCAGTACTTC.